The 9 T cell receptor beta chains reported below all come from one sample, sequenced in a study of blood T cell repertoires in COVID-19. This table comes from immunoSEQ multiplex PCR, and its TCRdb copy is limited to in-frame clones, with some not included. The sample carries over 95,000 clones, approximately 90% recorded once. Sequencing was carried out using peripheral blood. All receptors come from a human donor with acute or convalescent COVID-19. The donor label of this sample is uncertain.

V and J are TRBV5-4 and TRBJ2-1; TRBD1 might be the D (5 bases). With 1 base removed from V and 3 bases from J, the gap between germline ends came to 14 bases. There are 16 residues in the CDR3. From germline, CDR1 is SGHNT and CDR2 YYREEE (reference sequence). CDR3 amino acids: CASSLPQAFGYNEQFF. The CDR3 DNA reads TGTGCCAGCAGCTTGCCACAGGCCTTTGGCTACAATGAGCAGTTCTTC. Using reference TRBV5-4 and TRBJ2-1 for the parts outside the CDR3, the full variable domain is ETGVTQSPTHLIKTRGQQVTLRCSSQSGHNTVSWYQQALGQGPQFIFQYYREEENGRGNFPPRFSGLQFPNYSSELNVNALELDDSALYLCASSLPQAFGYNEQFFGPGTRLTVL.

The genes are TRBV11-2 and TRBJ2-4, with D perhaps TRBD2 (5 bases). The CDR3 totals 17 residues. V was cut by 0 bases and J by 1 base, with 13 bases left in between. Germline V gene data show CDR1 as SGHAT and CDR2 as FQNNGV. CDR3 nucleotides: TGTGCCAGCAGCTTAGATCCGGGGATCAGGGCCAAAAACATTCAGTACTTC. Translated: CASSLDPGIRAKNIQYF.

This clone has a handful of counts. This sample includes further DNA sequences coding for the same CDR3. The gene calls are TRBV19 and TRBJ2-7; 9 bases agree with TRBD1. CDR3 length equals 15 residues. V dropped 3 bases and J dropped 2; count of bases not matched to a gene: 5. The germline gives CDR1 LNHDA, CDR2 SQIVND (reference sequence). The CDR3: CASSMGGTGTYEQYF. In DNA form, the CDR3 reads TGTGCCAGTAGTATGGGAGGGACAGGGACCTACGAGCAGTACTTC.

The V and J genes are TRBV10-3 and TRBJ2-2, with D maybe TRBD2 (5 bases). The CDR3 consists of 13 residues. The ends were cut back, 6 bases at V and 9 bases at J, with 14 bases in the middle. Germline V gene lookup returns CDR1 ENHRY and CDR2 SYGVKD. The chain's CDR3 is CAIRVTSNRELFF. The CDR3 nucleotides are TGTGCCATCAGAGTAACTAGTAACCGGGAGCTGTTTTTT.

This clone was seen once. The chain joins TRBV7-8 to TRBJ1-4; TRBD1 matches at 9 bases. V was clipped by 0 bases and J by 6 bases; unmatched bases: 5. The CDR3 is made up of 16 amino acids. In germline, CDR1 is SGHVS, CDR2 FQNEAQ. CDR3 region: CASSLAAGTGYEKLFF. The CDR3 region has the DNA TGTGCCAGCAGCTTAGCAGCCGGGACAGGGTATGAAAAACTGTTTTTT. Full variable domain (outside the CDR3, taken from reference TRBV7-8 and TRBJ1-4): GAGVSQSPRYKVAKRGQDVALRCDPISGHVSLFWYQQALGQGPEFLTYFQNEAQLDKSGLPSDRFFAERPEGSVSTLKIQRTQQEDSAVYLCASSLAAGTGYEKLFFGSGTQLSVL.

This sequence joins TRBV28 and TRBJ2-5; D is possibly TRBD1 (6 bases). V lost 4 bases and J 2 bases, leaving 8 bases between the germline ends. In germline, CDR1 is MDHEN, CDR2 SYDVKM. This CDR3 spans 13 amino acids. For the CDR3, the DNA is TGTGCCAGCAGTTCCGGACAGCAAGAGACCCAGTACTTC. Translated, it gives CASSSGQQETQYF.

The chain employs TRBV3-1 (or the pseudogene TRBV3-2) and TRBJ1-2; TRBD1 matches at 8 bases. Germline values: CDR1 LGHDT, CDR2 YNNKEL (reference sequence). The CDR3 loop spans 13 amino acids. V was clipped by 4 bases and J by 8 bases; unmatched bases: 6. This CDR3 reads CASSRGQGQGYTF. The CDR3 bases are TGTGCCAGCAGCCGAGGACAGGGACAGGGCTACACCTTC.

This chain uses TRBV19 with TRBJ1-5; weak D call: TRBD1 (5 bases). The CDR3 totals 15 residues. The germline V and J ends were trimmed by 0 bases and 3 bases, with 9 bases remaining between them. Germline CDR1 LNHDA, CDR2 SQIVND (reference sequence). CDR3 amino acids: CASSIDGGDNQPQHF. In nucleotides, the CDR3 is TGTGCCAGTAGTATAGACGGGGGGGACAATCAGCCCCAGCATTTT.

The chain carries TRBV9 and TRBJ1-2; the match to TRBD1 covers 10 bases. CDR1 is SGDLS, CDR2 YYNGEE, per germline. The CDR3 sequence is 15 residues long. V lost 3 bases, J lost 2 bases, and 4 bases stayed unmatched. The CDR3, as DNA: TGTGCCAGCAGCGGGGGGACAGGGGTGAACTATGGCTACACCTTC. The encoded protein is CASSGGTGVNYGYTF.